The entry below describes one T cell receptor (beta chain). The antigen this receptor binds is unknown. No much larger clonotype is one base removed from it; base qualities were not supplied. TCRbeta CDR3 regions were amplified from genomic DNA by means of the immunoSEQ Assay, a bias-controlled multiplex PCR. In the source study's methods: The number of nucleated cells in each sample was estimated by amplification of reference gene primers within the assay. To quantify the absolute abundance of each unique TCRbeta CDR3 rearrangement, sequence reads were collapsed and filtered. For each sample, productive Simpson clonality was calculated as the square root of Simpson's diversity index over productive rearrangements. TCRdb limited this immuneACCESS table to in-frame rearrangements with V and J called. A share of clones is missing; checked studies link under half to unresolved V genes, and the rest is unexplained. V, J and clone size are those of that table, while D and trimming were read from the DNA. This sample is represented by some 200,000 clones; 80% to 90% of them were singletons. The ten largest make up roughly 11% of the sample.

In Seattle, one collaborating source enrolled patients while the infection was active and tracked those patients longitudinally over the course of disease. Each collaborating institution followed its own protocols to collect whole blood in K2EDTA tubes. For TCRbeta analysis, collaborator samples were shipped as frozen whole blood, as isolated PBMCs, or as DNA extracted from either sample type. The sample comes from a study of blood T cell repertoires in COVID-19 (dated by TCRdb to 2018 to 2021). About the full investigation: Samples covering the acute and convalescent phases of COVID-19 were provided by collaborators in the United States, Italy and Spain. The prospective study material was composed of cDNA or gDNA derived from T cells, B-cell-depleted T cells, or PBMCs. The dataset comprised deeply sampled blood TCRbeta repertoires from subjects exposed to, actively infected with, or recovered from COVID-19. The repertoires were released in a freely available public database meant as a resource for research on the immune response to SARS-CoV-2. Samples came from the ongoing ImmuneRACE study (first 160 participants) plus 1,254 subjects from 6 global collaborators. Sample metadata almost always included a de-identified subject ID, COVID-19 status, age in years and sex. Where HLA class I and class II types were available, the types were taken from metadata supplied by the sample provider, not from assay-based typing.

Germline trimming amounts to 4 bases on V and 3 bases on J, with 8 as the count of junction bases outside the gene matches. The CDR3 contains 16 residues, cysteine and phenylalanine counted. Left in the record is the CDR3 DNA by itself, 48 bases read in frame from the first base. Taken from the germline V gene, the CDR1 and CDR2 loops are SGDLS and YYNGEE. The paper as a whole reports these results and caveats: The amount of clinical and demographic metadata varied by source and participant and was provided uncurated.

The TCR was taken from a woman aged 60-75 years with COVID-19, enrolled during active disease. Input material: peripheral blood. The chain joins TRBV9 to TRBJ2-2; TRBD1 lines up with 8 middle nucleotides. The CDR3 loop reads CASSPRQGAYTGELFF. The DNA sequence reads TGTGCCAGCAGCCCCCGGCAGGGGGCGTACACCGGGGAGCTGTTTTTT.